This paragraph reports one T cell receptor (beta chain). Its matching antigen is unknown. The data originate from a study of T cells in Graves' hyperthyroidism and ophthalmopathy. For the study at large: Initial diagnosis, before any treatment, was when peripheral blood was collected. The study's findings and limits: The blood repertoire included most of the expanded thyroid clonotypes above 0.001.

With 3 bases removed from V and 4 bases from J, the gap between germline ends came to 14 bases. CDR3 length: 14 residues. Looked up from germline, CDR1 is GTSNPN and CDR2 is SVGIG (reference sequence). Amplification of TCR beta CDR3 regions was performed using RNA transcripts as template. HTBI primers drove first-round RT-PCR of the TCR CDR3. One entry per CDR3 protein, called by TCRdb with MiXCR from the multiplex PCR reads. The table has about 320,000 distinct CDR3 sequences, approximately 17% seen once. The chain combines TRBV30 with TRBJ2-3; D might be TRBD1 or TRBD2, each matching 5 bases. This TCR was sampled from a man younger than 40 with Graves' hyperthyroidism. The specimen was blood. CDR3 bases: TGTGCCTGGAGCCGGGACCCGGGGTCAGATACGCAGTATTTT. The encoded protein is CAWSRDPGSDTQYF.